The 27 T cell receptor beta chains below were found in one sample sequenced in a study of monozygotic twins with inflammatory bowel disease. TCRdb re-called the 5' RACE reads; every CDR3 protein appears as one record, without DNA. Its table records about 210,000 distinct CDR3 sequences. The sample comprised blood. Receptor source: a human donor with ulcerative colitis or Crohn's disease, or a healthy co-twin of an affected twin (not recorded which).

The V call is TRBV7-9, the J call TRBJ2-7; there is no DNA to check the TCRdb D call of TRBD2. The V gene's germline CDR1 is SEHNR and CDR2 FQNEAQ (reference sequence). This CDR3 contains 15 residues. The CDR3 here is CASIRGGSGDYEQYF.

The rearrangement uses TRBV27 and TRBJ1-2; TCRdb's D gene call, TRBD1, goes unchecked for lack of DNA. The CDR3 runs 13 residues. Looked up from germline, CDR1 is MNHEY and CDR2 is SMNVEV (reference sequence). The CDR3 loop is CASTSDRIYGYTF.

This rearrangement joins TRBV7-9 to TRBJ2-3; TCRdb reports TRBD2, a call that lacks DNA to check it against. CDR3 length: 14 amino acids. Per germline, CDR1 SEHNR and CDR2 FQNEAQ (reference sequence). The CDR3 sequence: CASSAASGTDTQYF.

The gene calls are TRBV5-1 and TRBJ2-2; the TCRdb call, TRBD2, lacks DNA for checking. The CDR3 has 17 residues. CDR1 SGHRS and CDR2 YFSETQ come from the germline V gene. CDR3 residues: CATASRSGVSNTGELFF.

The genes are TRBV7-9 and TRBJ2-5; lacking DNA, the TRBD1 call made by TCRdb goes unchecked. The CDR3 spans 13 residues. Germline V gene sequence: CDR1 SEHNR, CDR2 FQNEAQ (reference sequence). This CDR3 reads CASSFWGEETQYF.

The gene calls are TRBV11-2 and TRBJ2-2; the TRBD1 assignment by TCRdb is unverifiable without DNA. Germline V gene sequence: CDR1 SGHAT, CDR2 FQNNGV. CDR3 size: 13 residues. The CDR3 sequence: CASSQTGSGELFF.

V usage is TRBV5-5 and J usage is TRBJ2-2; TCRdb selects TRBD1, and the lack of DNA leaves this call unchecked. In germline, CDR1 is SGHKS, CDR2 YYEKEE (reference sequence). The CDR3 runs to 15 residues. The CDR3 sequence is CASSPPQGAVGELFF.

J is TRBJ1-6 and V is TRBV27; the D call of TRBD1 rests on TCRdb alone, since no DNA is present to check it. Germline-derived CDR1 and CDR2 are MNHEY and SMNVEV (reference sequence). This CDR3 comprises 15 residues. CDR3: CASSLGLRGNSPLHF.

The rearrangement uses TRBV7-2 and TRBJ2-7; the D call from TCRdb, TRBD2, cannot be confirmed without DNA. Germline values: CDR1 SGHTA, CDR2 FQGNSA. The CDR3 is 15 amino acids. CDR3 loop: CASSYLAGDSYEQYF. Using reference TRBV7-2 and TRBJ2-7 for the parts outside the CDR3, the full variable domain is GAGVSQSPSNKVTEKGKDVELRCDPISGHTALYWYRQSLGQGLEFLIYFQGNSAPDKSGLPSDRFSAERTGGSVSTLTIQRTQQEDSAVYLCASSYLAGDSYEQYFGPGTRLTVT.

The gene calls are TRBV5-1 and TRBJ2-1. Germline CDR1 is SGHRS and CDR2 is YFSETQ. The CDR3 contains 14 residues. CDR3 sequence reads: CASSLNIGYNEQFF.

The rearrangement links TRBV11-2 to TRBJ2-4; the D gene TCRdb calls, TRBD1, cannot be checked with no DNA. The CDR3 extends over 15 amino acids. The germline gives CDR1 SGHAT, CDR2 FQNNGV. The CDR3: CASSLDLGTGNIQYF.

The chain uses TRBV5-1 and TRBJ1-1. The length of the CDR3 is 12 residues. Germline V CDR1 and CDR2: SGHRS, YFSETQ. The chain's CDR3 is CASTARNNEAFF. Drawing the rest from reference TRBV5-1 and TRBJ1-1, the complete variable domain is KAGVTQTPRYLIKTRGQQVTLSCSPISGHRSVSWYQQTPGQGLQFLFEYFSETQRNKGNFPGRFSGRQFSNSRSEMNVSTLELGDSALYLCASTARNNEAFFGQGTRLTVV.

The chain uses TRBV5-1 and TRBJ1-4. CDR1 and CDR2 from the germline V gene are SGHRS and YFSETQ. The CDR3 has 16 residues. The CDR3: CASSLAPTGTVEKLFF.

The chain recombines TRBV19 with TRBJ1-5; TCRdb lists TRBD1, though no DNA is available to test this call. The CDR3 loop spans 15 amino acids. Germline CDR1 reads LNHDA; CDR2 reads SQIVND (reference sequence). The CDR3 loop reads CASRTDRATNQPQHF.

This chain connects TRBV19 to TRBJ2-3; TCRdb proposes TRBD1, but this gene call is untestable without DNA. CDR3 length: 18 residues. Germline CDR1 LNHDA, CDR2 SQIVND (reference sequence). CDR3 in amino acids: CASSIGQAKGGRTDTQYF.

CDR3 amino acids: CASSLGHSGANVLTF. This sequence joins TRBV5-5 and TRBJ2-6. There are 15 residues in the CDR3. In germline, CDR1 is SGHKS, CDR2 YYEKEE (reference sequence).

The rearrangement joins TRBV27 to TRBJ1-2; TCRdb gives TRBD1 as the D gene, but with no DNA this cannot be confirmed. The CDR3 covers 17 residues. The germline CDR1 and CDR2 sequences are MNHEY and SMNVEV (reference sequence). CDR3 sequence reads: CASSGGGRGPLNYGYTF.

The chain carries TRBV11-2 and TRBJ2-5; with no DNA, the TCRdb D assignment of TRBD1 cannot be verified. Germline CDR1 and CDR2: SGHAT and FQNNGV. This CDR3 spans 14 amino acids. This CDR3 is CASNPGQPQETQYF.

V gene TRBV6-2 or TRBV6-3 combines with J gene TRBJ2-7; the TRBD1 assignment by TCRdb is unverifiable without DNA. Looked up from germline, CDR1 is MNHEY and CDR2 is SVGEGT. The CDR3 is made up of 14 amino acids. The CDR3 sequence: CASTPNRQAYEQYF.

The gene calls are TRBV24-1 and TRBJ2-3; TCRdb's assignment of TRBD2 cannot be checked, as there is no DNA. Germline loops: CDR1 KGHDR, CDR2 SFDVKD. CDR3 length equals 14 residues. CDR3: CATRSGLSTDMQYF.

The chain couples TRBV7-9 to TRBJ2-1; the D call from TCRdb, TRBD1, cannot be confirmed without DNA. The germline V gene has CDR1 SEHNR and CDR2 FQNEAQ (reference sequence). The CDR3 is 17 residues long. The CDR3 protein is CASSSPYDRDRAGEQFF.

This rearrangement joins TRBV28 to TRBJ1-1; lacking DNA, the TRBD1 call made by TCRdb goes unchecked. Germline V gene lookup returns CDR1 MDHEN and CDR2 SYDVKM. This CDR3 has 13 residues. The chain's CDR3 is CASSTPSGSEAFF.

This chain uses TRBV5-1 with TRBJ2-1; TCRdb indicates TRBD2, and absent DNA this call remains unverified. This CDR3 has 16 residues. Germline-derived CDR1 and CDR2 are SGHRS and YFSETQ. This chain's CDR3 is CASSLQPTSESNEQFF. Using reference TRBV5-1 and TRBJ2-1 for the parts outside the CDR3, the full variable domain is KAGVTQTPRYLIKTRGQQVTLSCSPISGHRSVSWYQQTPGQGLQFLFEYFSETQRNKGNFPGRFSGRQFSNSRSEMNVSTLELGDSALYLCASSLQPTSESNEQFFGPGTRLTVL.

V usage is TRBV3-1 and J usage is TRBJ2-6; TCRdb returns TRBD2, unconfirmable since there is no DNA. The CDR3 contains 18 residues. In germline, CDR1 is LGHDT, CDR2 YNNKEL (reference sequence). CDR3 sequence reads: CASRRKQPGGFGANVLTF. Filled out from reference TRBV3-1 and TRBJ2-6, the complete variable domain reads DTAVSQTPKYLVTQMGNDKSIKCEQNLGHDTMYWYKQDSKKFLKIMFSYNNKELIINETVPNRFSPKSPDKAHLNLHINSLELGDSAVYFCASRRKQPGGFGANVLTFGAGSRLTVL.

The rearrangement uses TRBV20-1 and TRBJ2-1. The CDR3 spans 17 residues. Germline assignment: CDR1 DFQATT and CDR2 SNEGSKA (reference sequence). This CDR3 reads CSAREAEAFREYNEQFF.

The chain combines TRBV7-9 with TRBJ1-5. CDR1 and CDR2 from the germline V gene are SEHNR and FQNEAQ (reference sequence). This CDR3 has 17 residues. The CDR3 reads CASSLVSVTGAWQPQHF.

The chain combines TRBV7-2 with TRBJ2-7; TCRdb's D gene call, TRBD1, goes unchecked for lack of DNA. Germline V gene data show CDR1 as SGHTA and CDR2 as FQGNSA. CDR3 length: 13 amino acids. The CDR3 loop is CASSLDRVGEQYF.